This T cell receptor (beta chain) was sequenced in a study of cytomegalovirus exposure and HLA in healthy donors. Remarks on this clone: Its antigen remains unknown.

PCR primers comprised 60 Vbeta and 13 Jbeta primers. The assay was immunoSEQ multiplex PCR, and TCRdb's table has in-frame clones only and misses some. Of about 140,000 clones detected, 70% to 85% appear once; the ten largest clones hold 1.5% to 2%. Study conclusions and caveats: CMV antigen specificity of a few CMV-associated chains was confirmed in vitro. It was assumed in the presence/absence analyses that sequencing depth was roughly uniform across donors. With later analysis, a missense DCLRE1C variant became linked to TCR beta V- and J-gene trimming.

With V trimmed by 0 bases and J by 2 bases, 8 bases remained unmatched. The germline gives CDR1 SEHNR, CDR2 FQNEAQ (reference sequence). This CDR3 has 17 amino acids. The clonotype originates from a man aged 35 to 55 in good health and CMV-seronegative. This rearrangement joins TRBV7-9 to TRBJ2-7; 9 bases are a match to TRBD1. The source material was PBMCs. CDR3 region: CASSLARDRAVAYEQYF. Here the CDR3 DNA reads TGTGCCAGCAGCTTAGCGAGGGACAGGGCCGTGGCCTACGAGCAGTACTTC.